The present TCR beta chain was sequenced within a study of blood T cell repertoires in COVID-19. Study-level background: Acute and convalescent COVID-19 samples came from the United States, Italy and Spain. PBMCs, B-cell-depleted T cells, or T cells provided the cDNA or gDNA that made up the material.

The V segment lost 7 bases and the J segment 0 bases; nucleotides outside the gene matches: 9. The CDR3 runs to 16 residues. The V gene's germline CDR1 is MDHEN and CDR2 SYDVKM. Original analysis: Reference gene primers were amplified, and this amplification served to estimate nucleated cell counts. The assay was immunoSEQ multiplex PCR, and TCRdb's table has in-frame clones only and misses some. V and J calls and clone size follow that table, whereas D and trimming were derived from the DNA. The table has hundreds of thousands of clones, approximately 86% seen once; the top ten hold approximately 2%.

Sequencing was carried out using peripheral blood. The chain is built from TRBV28 and TRBJ2-1, with 7 positions matching TRBD2. This receptor was identified in a woman in her thirties who had recovered from COVID-19. This CDR3 reads CASISREAVSYNEQFF. The CDR3 coding sequence is TGTGCCAGCATTTCCCGGGAGGCCGTCTCCTACAATGAGCAGTTCTTC.